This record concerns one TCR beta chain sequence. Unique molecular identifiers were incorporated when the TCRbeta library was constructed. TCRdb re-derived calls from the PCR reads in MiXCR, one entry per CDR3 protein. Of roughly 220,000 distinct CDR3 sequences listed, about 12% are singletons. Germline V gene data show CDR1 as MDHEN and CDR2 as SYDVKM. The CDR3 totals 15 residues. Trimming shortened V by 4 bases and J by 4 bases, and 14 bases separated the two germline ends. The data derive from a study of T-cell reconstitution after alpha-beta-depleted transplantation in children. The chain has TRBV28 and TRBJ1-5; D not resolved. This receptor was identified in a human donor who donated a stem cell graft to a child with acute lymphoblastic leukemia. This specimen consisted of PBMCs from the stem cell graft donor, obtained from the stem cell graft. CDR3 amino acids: CASSWRPEPNQPQHF. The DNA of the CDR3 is TGTGCCAGCAGTTGGAGACCGGAACCTAATCAGCCCCAGCATTTT.